The clone carrying this T cell receptor (beta chain) was detected many times. Its antigen remains unidentified. Germline loops: CDR1 ENHRY, CDR2 SYGVKD. The CDR3 runs 16 residues. Trimming shortened V by 4 bases and J by 5 bases, and 17 bases separated the two germline ends. TCRdb passed the 5' RACE reads through MiXCR, listing each CDR3 protein once. This table holds about 24,000 distinct CDR3 sequences, about an eighth found once. This sample is drawn from a study of CD8 T cells in ankylosing spondylitis. Whole-study findings and limits: The study identified a TCR beta motif of 7 or 8 highly homologous variants that appeared characteristic of ankylosing spondylitis blood.

This clonotype originated in a male donor with ankylosing spondylitis or in good health (not recorded which). The chain combines TRBV10-3 with TRBJ2-2; D is unresolved. Sequencing input: blood. The CDR3 loop is CAISGRRSEQTGELFF. As DNA, the CDR3 is TGTGCCATCAGTGGGCGGAGAAGCGAACAAACCGGGGAGCTGTTTTTT.